The 25 T cell receptor beta chains below come from one sample, sequenced in a study of molecular identifiers for immune sequencing clone quantification. One entry per CDR3 protein results from TCRdb running MiXCR on the PCR reads. This table has just under 650,000 distinct CDR3 sequences, 15% to 20% appearing once. Sequences were obtained from naive CD8+ T cells from blood, with Jurkat cell RNA spiked in. Regarding subset: FACS-sorted CD8+CD4-CCR7+CD45RA+ naive T cells. The origin of the receptors is a human donor in good health. Some libraries in this study had Jurkat cell RNA spiked in.

This clonotype has ten or more counts. The chain uses TRBV5-1 and TRBJ2-1; 11 bases are shared with TRBD2. The CDR3 has 16 amino acids. Trimming cost V 0 bases and J 4 bases; bases outside gene matches: 3. Germline CDR1 SGHRS, CDR2 YFSETQ. The CDR3 DNA is TGCGCCAGCAGCTTGGCCGGGACTAGCGGATACAATGAGCAGTTCTTC. Protein product: CASSLAGTSGYNEQFF. Filled out from reference TRBV5-1 and TRBJ2-1, the complete variable domain reads KAGVTQTPRYLIKTRGQQVTLSCSPISGHRSVSWYQQTPGQGLQFLFEYFSETQRNKGNFPGRFSGRQFSNSRSEMNVSTLELGDSALYLCASSLAGTSGYNEQFFGPGTRLTVL.

With regard to this clonotype: A read error may explain this, as a much larger clone is one base away. V is TRBV20-1 and J is TRBJ2-3; TRBD2 is a possible D gene (6 bases). CDR1 and CDR2 (germline): DFQATT, SNEGSKA (reference sequence). The CDR3 totals 15 residues. DNA of the CDR3: TGCGGTGCCTACGGGAGCGCAACCTACACAGATACGCAGTATTTT. It yields the protein CGAYGSATYTDTQYF.

This clonotype was picked up many times. The CDR3 nucleotides read TGTGCCAGCAGCCTTCCGGGGGGGGAAGAGACCCAGTACTTC. Protein sequence: CASSLPGGEETQYF. The rearrangement joins TRBV13 to TRBJ2-5; 8 bases are a match to TRBD2. J was trimmed by 3 bases and V by 5 bases; bases with no gene match: 5. The V gene's germline CDR1 is PRHDT and CDR2 FYEKMQ (reference sequence). The CDR3 sequence is 14 residues long.

This clonotype has at least ten counts. V gene TRBV28 combines with J gene TRBJ2-5; D is unresolved. Trimming cost V 6 bases and J 5 bases, with 16 bases left between them. Germline CDR1 and CDR2: MDHEN and SYDVKM. This CDR3 comprises 14 residues. The CDR3 bases are TGTGCCAGCAGCCCTCTAAGTGGAGATGAGACCCAGTACTTC. It encodes CASSPLSGDETQYF.

The V and J genes are TRBV19 and TRBJ2-4; TRBD2 aligns across 14 bases. The CDR3 extends over 16 amino acids. Germline V gene sequence: CDR1 LNHDA, CDR2 SQIVND (reference sequence). Trimming at V came to 5 bases and at J to 11 bases, leaving 11 bases not matched to a gene. The CDR3 here is CASSVIGTSGRDVQYF. CDR3 in DNA: TGTGCCAGTAGTGTCATCGGGACTAGCGGGAGAGACGTTCAGTACTTC.

In its sample, this clonotype was seen many times. This chain uses TRBV6-2 or TRBV6-3 with TRBJ1-5; the D is unclear. V lost 6 bases and J lost 4, with 16 bases in between. The CDR3 runs 15 residues. The germline gives CDR1 MNHEY, CDR2 SVGEGT. CDR3 protein: CASSHSDTINQPQHF. DNA for the CDR3: TGTGCCAGCAGCCACTCCGACACGATAAATCAGCCCCAGCATTTT.

There are many counts of this clonotype. The chain combines TRBV28 with TRBJ2-7; 9 positions match TRBD1. J was trimmed by 7 bases and V by 4 bases; bases with no gene match: 8. The CDR3 covers 14 residues. The V gene's germline CDR1 is MDHEN and CDR2 SYDVKM. In DNA, the CDR3 is TGTGCCAGCAGTTCACCCCGGACAGGGGCGGAGCAGTACTTC. Translating gives CASSSPRTGAEQYF.

The genes are TRBV6-2 or TRBV6-3 and TRBJ1-3; D call uncertain. Trimming pared 2 bases from V and 0 bases from J, leaving 14 bases between. Germline values: CDR1 MNHEY, CDR2 SVGEGT. This CDR3 has 17 residues. The CDR3: CASSYAKDGDSGNTIYF. CDR3 DNA sequence: TGTGCCAGCAGTTACGCAAAGGACGGAGACTCTGGAAACACCATATATTTT.

This clonotype was seen many times. This sequence joins TRBV6-5 and TRBJ2-3, with D possibly matching TRBD1 (6 bases). CDR3 length equals 15 residues. Trimming removed 1 base from V and 2 bases from J, with 10 bases in between. The germline V gene encodes CDR1 MNHEY and CDR2 SVGAGI. CDR3 bases: TGTGCCAGCAGTTACTTAGGGGGATTCACAGATACGCAGTATTTT. Protein product: CASSYLGGFTDTQYF.

The sample holds many counts of this clonotype. The chain recombines TRBV29-1 with TRBJ1-2; D is uncertain. The germline gives CDR1 SQVTM, CDR2 ANQGSEA. The CDR3 contains 16 residues. V gave up 0 bases and J gave up 5 bases, with 19 bases separating them. The CDR3 here is CSVEDLAEGMGYGYTF. The CDR3 DNA reads as TGCAGCGTTGAAGATCTAGCAGAGGGAATGGGATATGGCTACACCTTC.

V gene TRBV6-2 or TRBV6-3 combines with J gene TRBJ2-7; the D gene could be TRBD1 or TRBD2 (5 bases each). Trimming removed 10 bases at V and 11 bases at J, with 27 bases between. This CDR3 is 14 amino acids long. The V gene's germline CDR1 is MNHEY and CDR2 SVGEGT. This CDR3 reads CATAPRGLALGEYF. The CDR3 DNA is TGTGCCACCGCCCCGAGGGGTCTAGCTCTGGGGGAGTACTTC.

This clonotype has only a few counts. This rearrangement joins TRBV6-2 or TRBV6-3 to TRBJ2-3, with 8 bases fitting TRBD2. V trimming: 0 bases; J trimming: 4 bases; junction bases outside the gene matches: 9. There are 17 residues in the CDR3. The germline V gene encodes CDR1 MNHEY and CDR2 SVGEGT. The CDR3 protein is CASSYSTDGGVPDTQYF. DNA for the CDR3: TGTGCCAGCAGTTACTCCACGGACGGGGGGGTCCCAGATACGCAGTATTTT.

About this clonotype: A much larger clone sits a single nucleotide away, making a read error possible. J is TRBJ1-5 and V is TRBV20-1; D is ambiguous. Germline assignment: CDR1 DFQATT and CDR2 SNEGSKA (reference sequence). Trimming left V 3 bases short and J 12 bases short, with 18 bases between. CDR3 size: 13 residues. As DNA, the CDR3 is TGCAGTGCTAGTAGGCCTCCGGGATGGCTCCAGCATTTT. It codes for CSASRPPGWLQHF.

The sample holds many counts of this clonotype. The J gene is TRBJ2-5, the V gene TRBV28, with D unresolved. Trimming pared 6 bases from V and 3 bases from J, leaving 11 bases between. This CDR3 region has 13 residues. Germline CDR1 reads MDHEN; CDR2 reads SYDVKM. The CDR3: CASSTTTEETQYF. The CDR3 bases are TGTGCCAGCAGCACTACAACCGAAGAGACCCAGTACTTC.

In this sample, this clonotype turned up a few times. This chain joins TRBV19 and TRBJ2-7; D is undetermined. Looked up from germline, CDR1 is LNHDA and CDR2 is SQIVND (reference sequence). The V end lost 8 bases, the J end lost 6 bases, and 20 bases lay between the germline ends. The CDR3 consists of 14 residues. This chain's CDR3 is CASGPRALVVEQYF. CDR3 DNA sequence: TGTGCCAGTGGTCCTCGGGCCCTCGTTGTCGAGCAGTACTTC. The full variable domain, its missing parts supplied by reference TRBV19 and TRBJ2-7, is DGGITQSPKYLFRKEGQNVTLSCEQNLNHDAMYWYRQDPGQGLRLIYYSQIVNDFQKGDIAEGYSVSREKKESFPLTVTSAQKNPTAFYLCASGPRALVVEQYFGPGTRLTVT.

This clonotype was picked up many times. The rearrangement uses TRBV5-1 and TRBJ2-5, with 8 bases aligning to TRBD2. The germline V gene encodes CDR1 SGHRS and CDR2 YFSETQ. Germline trimming cut 3 bases from V and 4 bases from J; bases unmatched to any gene: 17. The CDR3 has 18 residues. The chain's CDR3 is CASSYHYLSGAAPETQYF. DNA for the CDR3: TGCGCCAGCAGCTATCACTACCTTAGCGGGGCCGCTCCAGAGACCCAGTACTTC.

Details on this clonotype: The junction shows a germline mismatch at one end, possibly a read error. The V gene is TRBV11-2, the J gene TRBJ2-1, with 8 bases that match TRBD2. CDR3 length equals 16 residues. Looked up from germline, CDR1 is SGHAT and CDR2 is FQNNGV. CDR3 residues: CASSFPRLAYHNEQLF. CDR3 coding DNA: TGTGCCAGCAGCTTTCCGCGACTAGCGTACCACAATGAGCAGCTCTTC.

With regard to this clonotype: A much larger clone sits a single nucleotide away, making a read error possible. The chain has TRBV29-1 and TRBJ2-1, with 7 bases identical to TRBD2. V gave up 7 bases and J gave up 7 bases; unmatched junction bases: 13. From germline, CDR1 is SQVTM and CDR2 ANQGSEA. This CDR3 is 14 amino acids long. The CDR3 reads CSANGLVVGNEQFF. The CDR3 DNA reads as TGCAGCGCTAATGGACTAGTGGTAGGGAATGAGCAGTTCTTC.

Notes on this clonotype: An end of the junction does not agree with germline; a read error may underlie this. The rearrangement joins TRBV7-9 to TRBJ2-3; no reliable D call. CDR3 length: 11 residues. Germline V CDR1 and CDR2: SEHNR, FQNEAQ (reference sequence). The CDR3 nucleotides are TGCGCCGGCACCCCGGGAGATACGCAGTATTTT. The encoded protein is CAGTPGDTQYF.

This clonotype was seen at least ten times. The chain's CDR3 is CASSPTWDSGETQYF. In nucleotides, the CDR3 is TGTGCCAGCAGTCCTACCTGGGACAGTGGCGAGACCCAGTACTTC. The chain uses TRBV27 and TRBJ2-5; 7 bases line up with TRBD1. The CDR3 has 15 residues. Trimming at V came to 5 bases and at J to 5 bases, leaving 11 bases not matched to a gene. Germline V gene data show CDR1 as MNHEY and CDR2 as SMNVEV (reference sequence).

The V call is TRBV12-3 or TRBV12-4, the J call TRBJ2-5; D unclear. The V end was cut by 0 bases, the J end by 4 bases, with 9 bases between. This CDR3 has 14 amino acids. CDR3 residues: CASSLAGIGETQYF. DNA of the CDR3: TGTGCCAGCAGTTTAGCAGGGATTGGAGAGACCCAGTACTTC.

In its sample, this clonotype was seen many times. This chain uses TRBV19 with TRBJ1-1; a weak D match, TRBD1 (6 bases). V was cut by 3 bases and J by 4 bases, with 9 bases left in between. Germline values: CDR1 LNHDA, CDR2 SQIVND (reference sequence). This CDR3 is 13 amino acids long. This CDR3 reads CASSMGGRTEAFF. The CDR3 DNA sequence: TGTGCCAGTAGTATGGGGGGGCGCACTGAAGCTTTCTTT.

About this clonotype: It may be a read error: a sequence one base away is much more abundant. This chain joins TRBV7-9 and TRBJ2-1; D is ambiguous. This CDR3 contains 17 residues. CDR1 SEHNR and CDR2 FQNEAQ come from the germline V gene (reference sequence). The CDR3 loop reads CASSLNGGDKPYNERFF. Here the CDR3 DNA reads TGTGCCAGCAGCTTAAATGGTGGGGATAAACCCTACAATGAGCGGTTCTTC.

The sample holds a few counts of this clonotype. The chain employs TRBV4-3 and TRBJ2-7; the D gene is possibly TRBD1 (6 bases). Germline V lookup: CDR1 LGHNA, CDR2 YSLEER. Trimming cost V 0 bases and J 6 bases, with 18 bases left between them. The CDR3 has 16 residues. CDR3 in DNA: TGCGCCAGCAGCCAAGATATTACGGGACACACGTCCGAGCAGTACTTC. It codes for CASSQDITGHTSEQYF.

The V and J genes are TRBV21-1 and TRBJ2-2; whether TRBD2, the table's D call, matches the DNA was not checked. TRBV21-1 is tagged as a pseudogene. The CDR3 has 16 amino acids. CDR3 nucleotide sequence: TGTGCCAGCAGCAAAGAACAGAGCGGGGGGGCCGGGGAGCTGTTTTTT. Its translation: CASSKEQSGGAGELFF.